Presented here are 30 T cell receptor beta chains from one specimen sequenced in a study of identical twins. TCRdb independently ran MiXCR on the 5' RACE reads; one entry per CDR3 protein. The sample lists about 150,000 distinct CDR3 sequences; roughly 3.3% were seen once. Material: memory T cells sorted from blood. The receptors here all came from a man aged 18 to 35 in good health.

V is TRBV18 and J is TRBJ1-4; no definite D call. The CDR3 is 16 residues long. CDR1 and CDR2 (germline): KGHSH, LQKENI. V was cut by 8 bases and J by 0 bases, with 16 bases left in between. CDR3 sequence (DNA): TGTGCCAGCCTAGCAAGGCAGTCCTCAACTAATGAAAAACTGTTTTTT. Its translation: CASLARQSSTNEKLFF.

In DNA, the CDR3 is TGTGCCAGCAGTCGAGCTAGCGGGAGTATTGGGGAGACCCAGTACTTC. This sequence encodes CASSRASGSIGETQYF. V is TRBV7-8 and J is TRBJ2-5; 10 bases align to TRBD2. Germline CDR1 and CDR2: SGHVS and FQNEAQ. CDR3 size: 16 residues. With 6 bases clipped from V and 5 bases from J, the junction kept 12 bases outside the gene matches. Based on the CDR3 plus reference TRBV7-8 and TRBJ2-5, the full variable domain is GAGVSQSPRYKVAKRGQDVALRCDPISGHVSLFWYQQALGQGPEFLTYFQNEAQLDKSGLPSDRFFAERPEGSVSTLKIQRTQQEDSAVYLCASSRASGSIGETQYFGPGTRLLVL.

This clonotype was observed many times. The CDR3 region has the DNA TGCAGCGTTGACCCCCAGATAGGGAACACTGAAGCTTTCTTT. This gives the protein CSVDPQIGNTEAFF. The J gene is TRBJ1-1, the V gene TRBV29-1, with no clear D. There are 14 residues in the CDR3. In germline, CDR1 is SQVTM, CDR2 ANQGSEA. Trimming cost V 3 bases and J 1 base, with 12 bases left between them.

This clonotype was counted many times. J is TRBJ1-4 and V is TRBV7-2, with 11 bases matching TRBD1. V was clipped by 2 bases and J by 4 bases; unmatched bases: 6. This CDR3 region has 17 residues. Germline values: CDR1 SGHTA, CDR2 FQGNSA. CDR3 residues: CASSLFPGQGGNEKLFF. CDR3 bases: TGTGCCAGCAGCTTATTCCCGGGACAGGGGGGTAATGAAAAACTGTTTTTT.

The sample holds many counts of this clonotype. The V and J genes are TRBV3-1 and TRBJ1-5, with a tentative D call TRBD1 (5 bases). This CDR3 is 13 amino acids long. V gave up 1 base and J gave up 11 bases, with 12 bases separating them. The germline CDR1 and CDR2 sequences are LGHDT and YNNKEL (reference sequence). The CDR3 protein is CASSQGRWGAQHF. The CDR3 DNA reads as TGTGCCAGCAGCCAAGGGAGGTGGGGGGCCCAGCATTTT.

As concerns this clonotype: This may arise from a read error, as a much more abundant clone is one base away. V gene TRBV7-8 combines with J gene TRBJ2-1; possibly TRBD2 for D (5 bases). Trimming took 7 bases from V and 0 from J, leaving 13 bases between them. This CDR3 has 15 amino acids. The germline CDR1 and CDR2 sequences are SGHVS and FQNEAQ. The CDR3 reads CASTSGESSYNEQFF. In nucleotides, the CDR3 is TGTGCCAGCACCTCCGGGGAGTCCTCCTACAATGAGCAGTTCTTC.

The sample holds many counts of this clonotype. One end of the junction is discordant with germline, which a read error may explain. V is TRBV2 and J is TRBJ2-1, with a tentative D call TRBD2 (6 bases). The CDR3 is 11 amino acids. Germline CDR1 SNHLY, CDR2 FYNNEI. The CDR3: CASSDGRAGIF. For the CDR3, the DNA is TGTGCCAGCAGTGACGGACGGGCGGGGATCTTC.

This clonotype has a handful of counts. The chain combines TRBV6-1 with TRBJ2-1; 7 bases map to TRBD2. CDR3 length: 16 amino acids. Germline V gene sequence: CDR1 MNHNS, CDR2 SASEGT. J was trimmed by 3 bases and V by 0 bases; bases with no gene match: 5. The CDR3 coding sequence is TGTGCCAGCAGTGAAGCGCCAGCGGGGAGCTACAATGAGCAGTTCTTC. Protein product: CASSEAPAGSYNEQFF.

There are many counts of this clonotype. The genes are TRBV12-3 or TRBV12-4 and TRBJ1-5; D call uncertain. V dropped 7 bases and J dropped 0 bases, with 10 bases sitting between them. This CDR3 spans 14 amino acids. DNA for the CDR3: TGTGCCAGCAAGCCGGGATCTAGCAATCAGCCCCAGCATTTT. Residues: CASKPGSSNQPQHF.

This clonotype was found many times. The genes are TRBV7-6 and TRBJ2-2, with a possible D match to TRBD1 (5 bases). Germline CDR1 reads SGHVS; CDR2 reads FNYEAQ. V gave up 0 bases and J gave up 0 bases, with 14 bases separating them. The CDR3 extends over 18 amino acids. The CDR3: CASSLALQGPTNTGELFF. The CDR3 DNA is TGTGCCAGCAGCTTAGCCTTGCAGGGCCCTACGAACACCGGGGAGCTGTTTTTT.

This clonotype was observed at least ten times. The chain is built from TRBV24-1 and TRBJ2-1; weak D call: TRBD2 (6 bases). V gave up 3 bases and J gave up 6 bases, with 17 bases separating them. This CDR3 has 16 amino acids. The germline CDR1 and CDR2 sequences are KGHDR and SFDVKD. The CDR3 DNA sequence: TGTGCCACCAGTGATAGGCACGGCGGAGGGAGCAATGAGCAGTTCTTC. Translation: CATSDRHGGGSNEQFF.

This clonotype was observed many times. The V gene is TRBV7-8, the J gene TRBJ2-7; no clear D. The CDR3 length is 13 residues. Germline CDR1 and CDR2: SGHVS and FQNEAQ. The V gene lost 1 base and the J gene lost 6 bases, with 10 bases spanning the gap. The chain's CDR3 is CASSLDSSLEQYV. Written as DNA, the CDR3 is TGTGCCAGCAGCTTAGACAGCTCCCTCGAGCAGTACGTC.

This clonotype appeared many times. V usage is TRBV9 and J usage is TRBJ1-2, with D possibly TRBD1 on 5 matching bases. The CDR3 extends over 15 amino acids. Germline V gene data show CDR1 as SGDLS and CDR2 as YYNGEE. V was clipped by 4 bases and J by 4 bases, with 17 bases between them. CDR3 region: CASSIQSGGPYGYTF. CDR3 in DNA: TGTGCCAGCAGCATTCAAAGTGGGGGTCCCTATGGCTACACCTTC.

About this clonotype itself: Given a much more abundant clone one base away, this may be a read error. The gene calls are TRBV4-1 and TRBJ2-1; the D gene is possibly TRBD2 (7 bases). Between the trimmed V and J ends, which lost 6 bases and 6 bases, there was a span of 21 bases. The CDR3 spans 16 residues. Germline V gene data show CDR1 as MGHRA and CDR2 as YSYEKL. The CDR3 nucleotides are TGCGCCAGCAGGTGGTTAGGGGGAGGGCCGGTCAATGAGCAGTTCTTC. Amino acid sequence: CASRWLGGGPVNEQFF.

This clonotype has a count of ten or more. The chain has TRBV20-1 and TRBJ2-3; D might be TRBD2 (5 bases). The length of the CDR3 is 15 residues. In germline, CDR1 is DFQATT, CDR2 SNEGSKA (reference sequence). The V gene lost 0 bases and the J gene lost 6 bases, with 16 bases spanning the gap. The CDR3 region has the DNA TGCAGTGCTAGAGATCCGGTAGTAGGCGGGGATACGCAGTATTTT. Its protein product is CSARDPVVGGDTQYF.

This clonotype has ten or more counts. This rearrangement joins TRBV3-1 to TRBJ2-5; TRBD1 matches 9 bases. J gave up 5 bases and V 3 bases, and 7 bases lay outside the gene matches. CDR3 size: 15 residues. Germline-derived CDR1 and CDR2 are LGHDT and YNNKEL (reference sequence). CDR3 coding DNA: TGTGCCAGCAGCCAGCGGGACAGGGTGTTCGAGACCCAGTACTTC. Translation gives CASSQRDRVFETQYF.

At least ten counts were recorded for this clonotype. This chain connects TRBV24-1 to TRBJ2-5; 12 bases are shared with TRBD1. CDR1 KGHDR and CDR2 SFDVKD come from the germline V gene. This CDR3 spans 16 amino acids. V shed 4 bases and J 5 bases; nucleotides not matched to a gene: 7. This chain's CDR3 is CATSDPGDRGRETQYF. The CDR3, as DNA: TGTGCCACCAGTGACCCCGGGGACAGGGGGCGCGAGACCCAGTACTTC.

In this sample, this clonotype turned up many times. The genes are TRBV7-9 and TRBJ1-6; tentatively, D is TRBD1 (5 bases). V was pared by 1 base and J by 14 bases, with 9 bases between. This CDR3 is 12 amino acids long. Germline V gene lookup returns CDR1 SEHNR and CDR2 FQNEAQ (reference sequence). The CDR3 DNA sequence: TGTGCCAGCAGCTTAGGGGGCAGGTCCCTCCACTTT. It is translated as CASSLGGRSLHF.

This clonotype was seen at least ten times. This chain uses TRBV7-6 with TRBJ2-3; D is ambiguous. The end of the DNA is better explained by TRBJ1-5, so the J call may be wrong. Germline CDR1 SGHVS, CDR2 FNYEAQ. The CDR3 has 11 residues. CDR3 region: CASSSTDTQHF. For the CDR3, the DNA is TGTGCCAGCAGCTCTACAGATACGCAGCATTTT.

This clonotype occurred many times. The chain recombines TRBV25-1 with TRBJ1-4; no firm D call. Trimming took 5 bases from V and 0 from J, leaving 10 bases between them. Germline CDR1 and CDR2: MGHDK and SYGVNS. The CDR3 runs to 15 residues. The CDR3 DNA reads TGTGCCAGCAGTAGAGGTGGGACAACTAATGAAAAACTGTTTTTT. It yields the protein CASSRGGTTNEKLFF.

The sample holds many counts of this clonotype. The chain joins TRBV9 to TRBJ1-2; 7 positions agree with TRBD1. Trimming at V came to 4 bases and at J to 6 bases, leaving 6 bases not matched to a gene. The CDR3 has 13 residues. Per germline, CDR1 SGDLS and CDR2 YYNGEE. In DNA, the CDR3 is TGTGCCAGCAGCCCCCGGGACAGTAATGGCTACACCTTC. Its protein product is CASSPRDSNGYTF.

At least ten counts were recorded for this clonotype. This sequence joins TRBV7-8 and TRBJ2-3, with 8 bases fitting TRBD2. V dropped 4 bases and J dropped 2; count of bases not matched to a gene: 14. CDR1 SGHVS and CDR2 FQNEAQ come from the germline V gene. There are 18 residues in the CDR3. The CDR3 nucleotides are TGTGCCAGCAGCTCGAGCGGGAGCCCCACTTATTCCACAGATACGCAGTATTTT. It codes for CASSSSGSPTYSTDTQYF.

This clonotype was recorded many times. CDR3 region: CAWRGLTLGNEQFF. As DNA, the CDR3 is TGTGCCTGGAGGGGACTTACTTTGGGCAATGAGCAGTTCTTC. The chain recombines TRBV30 with TRBJ2-1; a possible D gene is TRBD2 (6 bases). Germline assignment: CDR1 GTSNPN and CDR2 SVGIG (reference sequence). The CDR3 loop spans 14 amino acids. Between the trimmed V and J ends, which lost 3 bases and 6 bases, there was a span of 15 bases.

This clonotype has ten or more counts. The chain is built from TRBV4-3 and TRBJ1-2; D remains ambiguous. The germline gives CDR1 LGHNA, CDR2 YSLEER. This CDR3 has 13 amino acids. V gave up 0 bases and J gave up 4 bases, with 6 bases separating them. The CDR3 region has the DNA TGCGCCAGCAGCCAAGACAGGTTCTATGGCTACACCTTC. This translates into CASSQDRFYGYTF.

This clonotype was observed at least ten times. The rearrangement uses TRBV6-1 and TRBJ2-1, with TRBD1 matching 9 bases. This CDR3 contains 14 residues. Germline V gene sequence: CDR1 MNHNS, CDR2 SASEGT. V trimming: 7 bases; J trimming: 7 bases; junction bases outside the gene matches: 8. The CDR3 coding sequence is TGTGCCAGCAAGGACAGGGGTCCCTTAAATGAGCAGTTCTTC. This encodes CASKDRGPLNEQFF.

V and J are TRBV28 and TRBJ2-7; D not certain. CDR3 length: 15 amino acids. V was trimmed by 4 bases and J by 4 bases, leaving 17 bases between them. CDR1 and CDR2 from the germline V gene are MDHEN and SYDVKM. CDR3: CASSSADKSLYEQYF. The CDR3 region has the DNA TGTGCCAGCAGTTCCGCCGACAAATCGCTATACGAGCAGTACTTC.

In its sample, this clonotype was seen many times. The chain combines TRBV11-1 with TRBJ2-1, with 14 bases identical to TRBD2. Germline V CDR1 and CDR2: SGHAT, FQDESV (reference sequence). The junction had 14 bases not matched to a gene; V was cut back by 5 bases and J by 8 bases. The CDR3 length is 18 residues. The CDR3 reads CASSVTPPGTSGSYEQFF. The CDR3 DNA sequence: TGTGCCAGCAGCGTTACCCCCCCTGGGACTAGCGGGAGCTATGAGCAGTTCTTC.

This clonotype was seen repeatedly, ten times or more. The CDR3 reads CASSRDGLYGYTF. The CDR3 DNA reads TGTGCCAGCAGCCGGGACGGCCTTTATGGCTACACCTTC. The chain is built from TRBV25-1 and TRBJ1-2; possible D gene TRBD1, 5 bases. Germline values: CDR1 MGHDK, CDR2 SYGVNS. The CDR3 consists of 13 residues. V was pared by 6 bases and J by 5 bases, with 13 bases between.

This clonotype was observed many times. The J gene is TRBJ1-1, the V gene TRBV13; the D is unclear. CDR1 PRHDT and CDR2 FYEKMQ come from the germline V gene (reference sequence). The CDR3 has 16 amino acids. Trimming removed 6 bases from V and 1 base from J, with 18 bases in between. The CDR3 nucleotides read TGTGCCAGCAGACGCCCCGGGCAACAAACGAACACTGAAGCTTTCTTT. Translating gives CASRRPGQQTNTEAFF.

This clonotype was found many times. The gene calls are TRBV29-1 and TRBJ1-1, with D perhaps matching TRBD1 (5 bases). Trimming shortened V by 8 bases and J by 0 bases, and 13 bases separated the two germline ends. Germline V gene sequence: CDR1 SQVTM, CDR2 ANQGSEA. The CDR3 consists of 13 residues. CDR3 in amino acids: CSPRGNLNTEAFF. The CDR3 region has the DNA TGCAGCCCGAGGGGTAACCTGAACACTGAAGCTTTCTTT. The full variable domain, rest sourced from reference TRBV29-1 and TRBJ1-1, is SAVISQKPSRDICQRGTSLTIQCQVDSQVTMMFWYRQQPGQSLTLIATANQGSEATYESGFVIDKFPISRPNLTFSTLTVSNMSPEDSSIYLCSPRGNLNTEAFFGQGTRLTVV.